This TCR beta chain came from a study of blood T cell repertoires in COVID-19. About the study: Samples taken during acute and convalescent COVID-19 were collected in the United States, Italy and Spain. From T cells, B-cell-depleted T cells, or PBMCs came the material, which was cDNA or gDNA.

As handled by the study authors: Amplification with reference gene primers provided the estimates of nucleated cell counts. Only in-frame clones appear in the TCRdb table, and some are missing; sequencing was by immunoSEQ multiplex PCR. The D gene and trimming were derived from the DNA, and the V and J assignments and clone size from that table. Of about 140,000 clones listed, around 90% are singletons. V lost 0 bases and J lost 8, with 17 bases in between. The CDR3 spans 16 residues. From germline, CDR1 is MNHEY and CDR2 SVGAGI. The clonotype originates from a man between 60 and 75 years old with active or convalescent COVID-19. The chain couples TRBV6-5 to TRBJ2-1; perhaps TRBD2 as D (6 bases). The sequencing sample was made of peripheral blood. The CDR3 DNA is TGTGCCAGCAGTTACTCTGGCCGCGGGACCTTCGATGAGCAGTTCTTC. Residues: CASSYSGRGTFDEQFF.